These T cell receptor beta chains were read from a single sample in a study of OX40 agonist ivuxolimab in advanced cancers. The repertoire was sequenced with immunoSEQ multiplex PCR; TCRdb's copy has only in-frame clones and lacks some. Among tens of thousands of clones, 79% were seen once, and the ten largest hold approximately 2%. The specimen was CD4+ or CD8+ T cells sorted from blood, collected in a trial of the OX40 agonist ivuxolimab. The receptors were gathered from an adult with an advanced solid tumor such as melanoma, head and neck, liver or kidney cancer. Both conserved end residues are part of each CDR3. Fields, in order: clone size, V gene, D gene, J gene, CDR3 protein, CDR3 DNA. D genes are given only for firm matches. The size of a clone is reported for some rows only, either as once, few or many, or as a class for expanded clones.

clone_size: .
v_call: TRBV9
d_call: TRBD1
j_call: TRBJ2-6
cdr3_aa: CASSVVSGTAGANVLTF
cdr3_nt: TGTGCCAGCAGCGTAGTTTCTGGGACAGCTGGGGCCAACGTCCTGACTTTC

clone_size: .
v_call: TRBV21-1
d_call: .
j_call: TRBJ2-6
cdr3_aa: CASSKEKVRTSGSRGGANVLTF
cdr3_nt: TGTGCCAGCAGCAAAGAAAAAGTTCGGACTAGCGGGAGCCGGGGTGGGGCCAACGTCCTGACTTTC

clone_size: .
v_call: TRBV5-1
d_call: .
j_call: TRBJ1-2
cdr3_aa: CASREGALGYGYTF
cdr3_nt: TGCGCCAGCAGGGAAGGGGCGCTTGGCTATGGCTACACCTTC

clone_size: .
v_call: TRBV19
d_call: .
j_call: TRBJ1-2
cdr3_aa: CASSTGPGDGYTF
cdr3_nt: TGTGCCAGTAGTACGGGCCCGGGCGATGGCTACACCTTC

clone_size: .
v_call: TRBV5-1
d_call: .
j_call: TRBJ2-2
cdr3_aa: CASSQWTGRGLTGELFF
cdr3_nt: TGCGCCAGCAGCCAATGGACAGGGAGGGGGCTCACCGGGGAGCTGTTTTTT

clone_size: .
v_call: TRBV2
d_call: .
j_call: TRBJ1-2
cdr3_aa: CASSLTEGLLYTF
cdr3_nt: TGTGCCAGCAGTTTAACTGAGGGACTCCTCTACACCTTC

clone_size: medium-sized
v_call: TRBV21-1
d_call: .
j_call: TRBJ1-5
cdr3_aa: CASSGYTGSGGNQPQHF
cdr3_nt: TGTGCCAGCAGCGGATACACAGGGAGTGGCGGTAATCAGCCCCAGCATTTT

clone_size: .
v_call: TRBV5-4
d_call: .
j_call: TRBJ1-5
cdr3_aa: CASSRYGGNQPQHF
cdr3_nt: TGTGCCAGCAGCAGATACGGAGGCAATCAGCCCCAGCATTTT

clone_size: .
v_call: TRBV6-1
d_call: .
j_call: TRBJ1-5
cdr3_aa: CASRNTGINQPQHF
cdr3_nt: TGTGCCAGCAGAAATACAGGAATCAATCAGCCCCAGCATTTT

clone_size: .
v_call: TRBV5-1
d_call: TRBD2
j_call: TRBJ2-7
cdr3_aa: CASSTSGITYEQYF
cdr3_nt: TGCGCCAGCAGCACCAGCGGGATAACCTACGAGCAGTACTTC

clone_size: .
v_call: TRBV6-1
d_call: TRBD2
j_call: TRBJ2-7
cdr3_aa: CASTLERGPSYEQYF
cdr3_nt: TGTGCCAGCACCTTAGAGCGGGGGCCGTCCTACGAGCAGTACTTC

clone_size: .
v_call: TRBV9
d_call: TRBD2
j_call: TRBJ2-1
cdr3_aa: CASSTRLAGGNEQFF
cdr3_nt: TGTGCCAGCAGCACTCGACTAGCGGGAGGCAATGAGCAGTTCTTC

clone_size: .
v_call: TRBV15
d_call: .
j_call: TRBJ2-3
cdr3_aa: CATSRDPRGLRQYF
cdr3_nt: TGTGCCACCAGCAGAGATCCCCGAGGGTTAAGGCAGTATTTT

clone_size: .
v_call: TRBV5-1
d_call: .
j_call: TRBJ2-2
cdr3_aa: CASISGAANTGELFF
cdr3_nt: TGCGCCAGCATCTCAGGGGCGGCGAACACCGGGGAGCTGTTTTTT

clone_size: .
v_call: TRBV7-6
d_call: TRBD2
j_call: TRBJ2-3
cdr3_aa: CASSRLGGVSTDTQYF
cdr3_nt: TGTGCCAGCAGCCGCTTGGGGGGGGTTAGCACAGATACGCAGTATTTT

clone_size: .
v_call: TRBV7-9
d_call: TRBD1
j_call: TRBJ1-3
cdr3_aa: CASSPTQGYGNTIYF
cdr3_nt: TGTGCCAGCAGCCCGACACAGGGGTATGGAAACACCATATATTTT

clone_size: .
v_call: TRBV6-6
d_call: TRBD1
j_call: TRBJ1-6
cdr3_aa: CASTPLGQGEGSPLHF
cdr3_nt: TGTGCCAGCACCCCCTTGGGGCAGGGGGAAGGATCACCCCTCCACTTT

clone_size: few
v_call: TRBV19
d_call: .
j_call: TRBJ2-2
cdr3_aa: CASSRATGELFF
cdr3_nt: TGTGCCAGTAGTCGGGCCACCGGGGAGCTGTTTTTT

clone_size: .
v_call: TRBV11-2
d_call: TRBD1
j_call: TRBJ2-2
cdr3_aa: CASSLDRVSGELFF
cdr3_nt: TGTGCCAGCAGCCTCGACAGGGTTTCCGGGGAGCTGTTTTTT

clone_size: .
v_call: TRBV6-1
d_call: .
j_call: TRBJ2-6
cdr3_aa: CASSDTGQSGANVLTF
cdr3_nt: TGTGCCAGCAGTGACACAGGGCAATCTGGGGCCAACGTCCTGACTTTC

clone_size: .
v_call: TRBV27
d_call: .
j_call: TRBJ1-1
cdr3_aa: CASSLFGGEAFF
cdr3_nt: TGTGCCAGCAGTTTATTCGGGGGGGAAGCTTTCTTT

clone_size: .
v_call: TRBV18
d_call: TRBD2
j_call: TRBJ2-3
cdr3_aa: CASSPGLAGGGSDTQYF
cdr3_nt: TGTGCCAGCTCACCGGGACTAGCGGGGGGCGGATCAGATACGCAGTATTTT

clone_size: .
v_call: TRBV28
d_call: .
j_call: TRBJ1-1
cdr3_aa: CASSSHQGQNTEAFF
cdr3_nt: TGTGCCAGCAGTTCCCATCAGGGGCAGAACACTGAAGCTTTCTTT

clone_size: .
v_call: TRBV11-1
d_call: .
j_call: TRBJ2-2
cdr3_aa: CASSPPGTSINTGELFF
cdr3_nt: TGTGCCAGCAGCCCACCCGGGACCTCCATTAACACCGGGGAGCTGTTTTTT

clone_size: once
v_call: TRBV10-2
d_call: TRBD1
j_call: TRBJ1-5
cdr3_aa: CASSEYRGEGQPQHF
cdr3_nt: TGCGCCAGCAGTGAATACAGGGGCGAGGGTCAGCCCCAGCATTTT

clone_size: .
v_call: TRBV11-1
d_call: TRBD1
j_call: TRBJ1-1
cdr3_aa: CASSRVQGAHNTEAFF
cdr3_nt: TGTGCCAGCAGCAGGGTTCAGGGGGCGCATAACACTGAAGCTTTCTTT

clone_size: few
v_call: TRBV7-9
d_call: .
j_call: TRBJ2-1
cdr3_aa: CASSLGISGNEQFF
cdr3_nt: TGTGCCAGCAGCTTAGGCATATCAGGGAATGAGCAGTTCTTC

clone_size: .
v_call: TRBV5-5
d_call: .
j_call: TRBJ1-5
cdr3_aa: CASSLERANRAQHF
cdr3_nt: TGTGCCAGCAGCTTGGAACGGGCCAATAGGGCCCAGCATTTT

clone_size: .
v_call: TRBV30
d_call: .
j_call: TRBJ1-2
cdr3_aa: CAWSVQGYGYTF
cdr3_nt: TGTGCCTGGAGTGTACAGGGCTATGGCTACACCTTC

clone_size: .
v_call: TRBV7-3
d_call: .
j_call: TRBJ2-6
cdr3_aa: CASRRDSGANVLTF
cdr3_nt: TGTGCCAGCAGAAGGGACTCTGGGGCCAACGTCCTGACTTTC

clone_size: few
v_call: TRBV5-1
d_call: .
j_call: TRBJ1-2
cdr3_aa: CASSLKPGHGYTF
cdr3_nt: TGCGCCAGCAGCTTGAAACCAGGACATGGCTACACCTTC